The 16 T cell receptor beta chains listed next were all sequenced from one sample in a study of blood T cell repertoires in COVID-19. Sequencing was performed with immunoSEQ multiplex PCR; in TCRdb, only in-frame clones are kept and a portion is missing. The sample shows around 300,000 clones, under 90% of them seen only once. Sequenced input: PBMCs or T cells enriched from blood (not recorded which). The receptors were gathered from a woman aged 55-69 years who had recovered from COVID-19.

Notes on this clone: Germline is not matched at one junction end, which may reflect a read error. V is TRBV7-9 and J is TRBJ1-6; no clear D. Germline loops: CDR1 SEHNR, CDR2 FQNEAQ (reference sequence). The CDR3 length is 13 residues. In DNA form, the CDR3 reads TGTGCCAGCAGCCCCAACGGAGTAGGCGGCATGTACTTT. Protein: CASSPNGVGGMYF.

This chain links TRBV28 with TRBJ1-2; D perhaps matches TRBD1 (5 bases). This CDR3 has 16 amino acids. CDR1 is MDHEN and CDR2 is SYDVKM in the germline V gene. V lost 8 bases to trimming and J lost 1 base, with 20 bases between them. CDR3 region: CASHYTLGGDNYGYTF. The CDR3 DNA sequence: TGTGCCAGCCATTACACTCTTGGGGGGGATAACTATGGCTACACCTTC.

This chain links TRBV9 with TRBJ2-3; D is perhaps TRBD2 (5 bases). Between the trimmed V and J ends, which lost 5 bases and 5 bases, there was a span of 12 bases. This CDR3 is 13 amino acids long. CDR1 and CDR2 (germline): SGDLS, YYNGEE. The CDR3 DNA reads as TGTGCCAGCAGTGTTAACCGGGGAGATACGCAGTATTTT. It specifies CASSVNRGDTQYF.

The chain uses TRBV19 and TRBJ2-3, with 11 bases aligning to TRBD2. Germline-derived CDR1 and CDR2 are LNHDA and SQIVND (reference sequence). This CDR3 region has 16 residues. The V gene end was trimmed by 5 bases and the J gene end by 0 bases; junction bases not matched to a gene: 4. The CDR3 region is CASSLGTSGSTDTQYF. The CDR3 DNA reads TGTGCCAGTAGTCTGGGGACTAGCGGTAGCACAGATACGCAGTATTTT.

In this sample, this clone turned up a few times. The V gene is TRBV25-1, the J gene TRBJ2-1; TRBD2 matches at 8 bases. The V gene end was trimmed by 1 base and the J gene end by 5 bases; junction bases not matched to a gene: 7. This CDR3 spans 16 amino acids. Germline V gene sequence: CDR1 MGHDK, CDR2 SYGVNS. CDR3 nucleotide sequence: TGTGCCAGCAGTGAATTGGGACTAGGCCGAGACAATGAGCAGTTCTTC. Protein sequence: CASSELGLGRDNEQFF.

The CDR3 reads CASMTGGNQPQHF. The CDR3, as DNA: TGTGCCAGCATGACAGGGGGCAATCAGCCCCAGCATTTT. This chain uses TRBV12-3 or TRBV12-4 with TRBJ1-5; TRBD1 agrees at 8 bases. CDR3 length: 13 residues. The J segment lost 2 bases and the V segment lost 7 bases, leaving 1 base of the junction unmatched.

In nucleotides, the CDR3 is TGTGCCAGCGGTGGCATGGGGGGAAAAACGGCCTACGAGCAGTACTTC. Protein: CASGGMGGKTAYEQYF. The V gene is TRBV28, the J gene TRBJ2-7, with D possibly matching TRBD2 (6 bases). Trimming removed 8 bases from V and 2 bases from J, with 22 bases in between. The length of the CDR3 is 16 residues. CDR1 is MDHEN and CDR2 is SYDVKM in the germline V gene.

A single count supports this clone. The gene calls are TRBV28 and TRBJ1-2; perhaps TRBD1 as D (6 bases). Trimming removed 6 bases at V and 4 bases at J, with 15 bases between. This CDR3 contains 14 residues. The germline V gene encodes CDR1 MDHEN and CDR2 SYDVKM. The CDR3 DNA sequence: TGTGCCAGCAGGCCACAGGGACCCTTCTATGGCTACACCTTC. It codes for CASRPQGPFYGYTF.

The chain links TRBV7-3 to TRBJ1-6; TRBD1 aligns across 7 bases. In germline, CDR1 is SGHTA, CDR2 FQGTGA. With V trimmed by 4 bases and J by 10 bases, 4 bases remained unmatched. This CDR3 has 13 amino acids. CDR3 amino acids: CASSYDRESPLHF. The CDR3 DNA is TGTGCCAGCAGCTACGACAGGGAATCACCCCTCCACTTT.

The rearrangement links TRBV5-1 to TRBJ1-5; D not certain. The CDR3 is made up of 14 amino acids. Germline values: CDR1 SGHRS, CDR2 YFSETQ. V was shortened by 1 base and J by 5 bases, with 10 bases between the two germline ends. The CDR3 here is CASSLRSGDQPQHF. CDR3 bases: TGCGCCAGCAGCTTGCGTTCAGGCGATCAGCCCCAGCATTTT.

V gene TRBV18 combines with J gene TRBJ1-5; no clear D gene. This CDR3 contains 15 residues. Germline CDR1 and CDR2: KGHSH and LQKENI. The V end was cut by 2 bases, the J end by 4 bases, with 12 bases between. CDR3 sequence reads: CASSPMALKNQPQHF. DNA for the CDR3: TGTGCCAGCTCACCAATGGCTCTTAAAAATCAGCCCCAGCATTTT.

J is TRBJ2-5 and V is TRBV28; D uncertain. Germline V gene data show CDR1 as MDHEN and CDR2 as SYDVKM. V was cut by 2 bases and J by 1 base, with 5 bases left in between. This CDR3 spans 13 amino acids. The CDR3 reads CASSLLPQETQYF. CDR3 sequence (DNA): TGTGCCAGCAGTTTACTACCCCAAGAGACCCAGTACTTC.

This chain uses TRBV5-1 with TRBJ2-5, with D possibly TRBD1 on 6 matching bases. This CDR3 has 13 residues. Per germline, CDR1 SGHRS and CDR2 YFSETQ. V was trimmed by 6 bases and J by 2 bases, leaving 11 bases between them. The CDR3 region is CASTQGHQETQYF. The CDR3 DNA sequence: TGCGCCAGCACCCAGGGGCATCAAGAGACCCAGTACTTC.

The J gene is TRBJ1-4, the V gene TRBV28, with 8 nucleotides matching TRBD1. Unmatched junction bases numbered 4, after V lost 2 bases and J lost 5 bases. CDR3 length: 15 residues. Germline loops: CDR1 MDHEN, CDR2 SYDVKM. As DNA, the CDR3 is TGTGCCAGCAGTTTACAGGGGGCGGGGAATGAAAAACTGTTTTTT. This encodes CASSLQGAGNEKLFF.

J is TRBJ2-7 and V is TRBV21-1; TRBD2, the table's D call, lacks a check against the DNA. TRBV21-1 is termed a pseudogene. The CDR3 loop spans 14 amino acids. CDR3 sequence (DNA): TGTGCCAGCGGGGGGGCGGTATACTCCTACGAGCAGTACTTC. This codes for CASGGAVYSYEQYF.

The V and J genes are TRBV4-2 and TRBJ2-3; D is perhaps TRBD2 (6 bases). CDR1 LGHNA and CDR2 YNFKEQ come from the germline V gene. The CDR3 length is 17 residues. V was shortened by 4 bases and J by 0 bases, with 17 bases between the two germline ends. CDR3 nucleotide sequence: TGTGCCAGCAGCCCGCTGTCTAGCGCTTCTAGCACAGATACGCAGTATTTT. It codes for CASSPLSSASSTDTQYF.